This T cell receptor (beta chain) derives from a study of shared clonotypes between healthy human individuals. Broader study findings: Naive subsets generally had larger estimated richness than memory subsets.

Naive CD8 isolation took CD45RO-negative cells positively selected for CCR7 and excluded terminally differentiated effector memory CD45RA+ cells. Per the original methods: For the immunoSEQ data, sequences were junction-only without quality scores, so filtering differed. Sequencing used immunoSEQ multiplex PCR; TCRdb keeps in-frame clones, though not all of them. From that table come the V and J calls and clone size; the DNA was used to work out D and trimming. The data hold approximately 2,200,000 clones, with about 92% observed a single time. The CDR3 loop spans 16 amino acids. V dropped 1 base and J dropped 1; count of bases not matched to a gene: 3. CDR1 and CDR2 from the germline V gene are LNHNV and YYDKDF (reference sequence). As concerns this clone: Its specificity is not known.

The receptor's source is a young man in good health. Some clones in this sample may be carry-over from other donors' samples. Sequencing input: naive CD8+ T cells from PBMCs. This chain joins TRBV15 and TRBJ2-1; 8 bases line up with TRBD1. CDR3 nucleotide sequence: TGTGCCACCAGCAGAGGGACAGGGTCTTCCTACAATGAGCAGTTCTTC. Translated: CATSRGTGSSYNEQFF. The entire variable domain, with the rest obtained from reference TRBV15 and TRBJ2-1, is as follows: DAMVIQNPRYQVTQFGKPVTLSCSQTLNHNVMYWYQQKSSQAPKLLFHYYDKDFNNEADTPDNFQSRRPNTSFCFLDIRSPGLGDTAMYLCATSRGTGSSYNEQFFGPGTRLTVL.